The 28 T cell receptor beta chains presented below share a single source sample, sequenced in a study of type 1 regulatory T cells (dated by TCRdb to the early 2020s). What these receptors recognize is not known. Instrument used: Illumina MiSeq. TCRdb reanalyzed the raw reads on its own, using fastp at Q25 for trimming and MiXCR for clone calling, and kept in-frame beta chains. Merged by CDR3 protein, the rows form single entries marked with the most common genes and DNA. For this sample the table gives roughly 68,000 distinct CDR3 sequences, of which about 60% were detected only once. About 7.3% of the sample is taken by the ten largest. The sample taken for sequencing was cultured T cells, either the whole culture or a sorted T cell fraction (not recorded which). The cell subset or site label, read with the paper, signifies: Tr1-enriched cell product generated in vitro against host alloantigens. The receptors originated from a human donor in good health.

This chain links TRBV5-1 with TRBJ2-5; no definite D call. CDR1 is SGHRS, CDR2 YFSETQ, per germline. This CDR3 contains 14 residues. V lost 3 bases, J lost 5 bases, and 14 bases lay in between. CDR3 sequence: CASSSGPGLETQYF. The DNA of the CDR3 is TGCGCCAGCAGCTCCGGACCGGGTTTGGAGACCCAGTACTTC. Based on the CDR3 plus reference TRBV5-1 and TRBJ2-5, the full variable domain is KAGVTQTPRYLIKTRGQQVTLSCSPISGHRSVSWYQQTPGQGLQFLFEYFSETQRNKGNFPGRFSGRQFSNSRSEMNVSTLELGDSALYLCASSSGPGLETQYFGPGTRLLVL.

This clonotype has just a few counts. The CDR3 sequence is CASSSGAGGISEQYF. The CDR3 coding sequence is TGTGCCAGCAGCTCGGGGGCCGGGGGTATTAGCGAGCAGTACTTC. The chain couples TRBV7-2 to TRBJ2-7; D could derive from TRBD1 or TRBD2 (6 bases each). This CDR3 is built from 15 residues. V dropped 4 bases and J dropped 6 bases, with 19 bases sitting between them. Germline loops: CDR1 SGHTA, CDR2 FQGNSA.

This clonotype has a single count. J is TRBJ1-3 and V is TRBV4-1, with D possibly matching TRBD1 (5 bases). The germline gives CDR1 MGHRA, CDR2 YSYEKL. V lost 4 bases to trimming and J lost 2 bases, with 12 bases between them. The CDR3 covers 15 residues. This chain's CDR3 is CASSPGAGAGNTIYF. In DNA, the CDR3 is TGCGCCAGCAGCCCAGGAGCGGGGGCTGGAAACACCATATATTTT.

This clonotype was recorded once. DNA of the CDR3: TGTGCCAGCAGGGAAGGACTAGCGGGGGGCGGGGAGACCCAGTACTTC. Translated, it gives CASREGLAGGGETQYF. The V gene is TRBV7-2, the J gene TRBJ2-5; 14 bases line up with TRBD2. Germline lookup yields CDR1 SGHTA and CDR2 FQGNSA. Germline trimming cut 6 bases from V and 5 bases from J; bases unmatched to any gene: 8. The CDR3 sequence is 16 residues long. The whole variable domain, remainder taken from reference TRBV7-2 and TRBJ2-5, is GAGVSQSPSNKVTEKGKDVELRCDPISGHTALYWYRQSLGQGLEFLIYFQGNSAPDKSGLPSDRFSAERTGGSVSTLTIQRTQQEDSAVYLCASREGLAGGGETQYFGPGTRLLVL.

V is TRBV20-1 and J is TRBJ2-7; TRBD1 or TRBD2 may be the D gene (5 bases each). The CDR3 length is 13 residues. V shed 5 bases and J shed 0 bases, with 11 bases lying between them. Germline assignment: CDR1 DFQATT and CDR2 SNEGSKA (reference sequence). The CDR3 reads CSAFGGSSYEQYF. CDR3 sequence (DNA): TGCAGTGCTTTTGGGGGAAGCTCCTACGAGCAGTACTTC.

The rearrangement uses TRBV20-1 and TRBJ2-5, with 7 positions matching TRBD2. V shed 2 bases, J shed 1 base, and the junction held 7 bases outside the gene matches. Germline V gives CDR1 DFQATT, CDR2 SNEGSKA (reference sequence). The CDR3 length is 15 residues. CDR3 region: CSARRPAGFQETQYF. In nucleotides, the CDR3 is TGCAGTGCTAGAAGGCCAGCGGGATTCCAAGAGACCCAGTACTTC.

The chain joins TRBV6-2 or TRBV6-3 to TRBJ2-7; 10 bases are a match to TRBD1. This CDR3 has 15 amino acids. Looked up from germline, CDR1 is MNHEY and CDR2 is SVGEGT. V lost 10 bases to trimming and J lost 4 bases; unmatched junction nucleotides: 13. CDR3 in DNA: TGTGCCACTTATCCGGGACAGGGGAGGAAGTACGAGCAGTACTTC. Amino acids: CATYPGQGRKYEQYF.

The rearrangement links TRBV12-3 or TRBV12-4 to TRBJ2-7; 7 positions agree with TRBD2. The CDR3 is made up of 15 amino acids. J gave up 4 bases and V 5 bases, and 11 bases lay outside the gene matches. DNA of the CDR3: TGTGCCAGCAGTCCTACCGGGTCTAGCGGATACGAGCAGTACTTC. It is translated as CASSPTGSSGYEQYF.

The chain couples TRBV5-4 to TRBJ1-5; maybe TRBD1 (5 bases). Per the germline V gene, CDR1 is SGHNT and CDR2 is YYREEE (reference sequence). The CDR3 is made up of 13 amino acids. Trimming took off 0 bases at V and 6 bases at J, with 7 bases between the two ends. CDR3 protein: CASSLGGTQPQHF. The CDR3 DNA reads as TGTGCCAGCAGCTTGGGTGGGACTCAGCCCCAGCATTTT.

This clonotype has a handful of counts. The gene calls are TRBV5-1 and TRBJ2-3; the D is unclear. The germline V gene has CDR1 SGHRS and CDR2 YFSETQ. This CDR3 region has 15 residues. V lost 5 bases, J lost 4 bases, and 17 bases lay in between. The CDR3 loop reads CASSQRGVGADTQYF. In DNA, the CDR3 is TGCGCCAGCAGTCAGCGAGGAGTTGGGGCAGATACGCAGTATTTT.

V gene TRBV7-2 combines with J gene TRBJ2-3; D remains ambiguous. This CDR3 comprises 15 residues. Germline assignment: CDR1 SGHTA and CDR2 FQGNSA. V lost 2 bases and J 1 base, leaving 10 bases between the germline ends. The DNA of the CDR3 is TGTGCCAGCAGCTTAAGGCCTTTTGGCACAGATACGCAGTATTTT. Protein sequence: CASSLRPFGTDTQYF.

J is TRBJ2-1 and V is TRBV2, with no clear D. V shed 2 bases and J shed 6 bases, with 17 bases lying between them. In germline, CDR1 is SNHLY, CDR2 FYNNEI. CDR3 size: 16 residues. CDR3 loop: CASSESVAWTTNEQFF. CDR3 DNA: TGTGCCAGCAGTGAATCAGTGGCGTGGACCACCAATGAGCAGTTCTTC.

This clonotype was seen a single time. The chain has TRBV7-3 and TRBJ2-7; 9 nucleotides match TRBD1. Germline CDR1 SGHTA, CDR2 FQGTGA. This CDR3 spans 15 amino acids. After removal of 5 bases from V and 3 bases from J, the junction contained 8 bases not matched to a gene. The CDR3 region has the DNA TGTGCCAGCAGCCAAACCGGGACAGGGATCTACGAGCAGTACTTC. Protein sequence: CASSQTGTGIYEQYF.

The chain joins TRBV6-1 to TRBJ1-2, with unresolved D. There are 13 residues in the CDR3. Per the germline V gene, CDR1 is MNHNS and CDR2 is SASEGT. Between the trimmed V and J ends, which lost 2 bases and 8 bases, there was a span of 12 bases. This CDR3 reads CASSEQDPRGYTF. In DNA, the CDR3 is TGTGCCAGCAGTGAACAGGACCCGAGGGGCTACACCTTC.

The chain recombines TRBV20-1 with TRBJ2-3; tentative D call: TRBD2 (5 bases). The V gene's germline CDR1 is DFQATT and CDR2 SNEGSKA (reference sequence). The CDR3 covers 14 residues. V dropped 1 base and J dropped 3 bases, with 11 bases sitting between them. CDR3 nucleotide sequence: TGCAGTGCTAGAGTGACGGGAAGGACAGATACGCAGTATTTT. Translating gives CSARVTGRTDTQYF.

This clonotype rates as medium-sized. The V gene is TRBV7-2, the J gene TRBJ2-5, with D uncertain. Trimming stripped 5 bases from V and 1 base from J, with 5 bases between. Germline lookup yields CDR1 SGHTA and CDR2 FQGNSA. The CDR3 runs to 12 residues. Here the CDR3 DNA reads TGTGCCAGCAGCCGGACCCAAGAGACCCAGTACTTC. This encodes CASSRTQETQYF.

The chain carries TRBV10-3 and TRBJ2-6, with D possibly TRBD1 on 5 matching bases. Trimming removed 2 bases at V and 2 bases at J, with 7 bases between. CDR3 size: 15 residues. CDR1 and CDR2 from the germline V gene are ENHRY and SYGVKD. The DNA for the CDR3 is TGTGCCATCAGTGAGACAGGCCCTGGGGCCAACGTCCTGACTTTC. This codes for CAISETGPGANVLTF.

V and J are TRBV5-1 and TRBJ2-1; TRBD1 matches 8 bases. V was clipped by 0 bases and J by 5 bases; unmatched bases: 4. CDR1 and CDR2 (germline): SGHRS, YFSETQ. The CDR3 covers 15 residues. The CDR3 here is CASSLEQGANNEQFF. DNA of the CDR3: TGCGCCAGCAGCTTGGAGCAGGGGGCGAACAATGAGCAGTTCTTC.

This chain uses TRBV12-3 or TRBV12-4 with TRBJ2-7; possibly TRBD2 for D (5 bases). V was pared by 2 bases and J by 6 bases, with 11 bases between. There are 13 residues in the CDR3. CDR3 bases: TGTGCCAGCAGTTTAATAAGGGAGTCCGAGCAGTACTTC. This translates into CASSLIRESEQYF.

The V and J genes are TRBV7-2 and TRBJ2-4; D call uncertain. The CDR3 covers 13 residues. The ends were cut back, 5 bases at V and 0 bases at J, with 5 bases in the middle. Looked up from germline, CDR1 is SGHTA and CDR2 is FQGNSA. In nucleotides, the CDR3 is TGTGCCAGCAGCGCACTAGCCAAAAACATTCAGTACTTC. Its translation is CASSALAKNIQYF.

Only a few counts were recorded for this clonotype. The chain joins TRBV20-1 to TRBJ2-5; 8 nucleotides align to TRBD2. Germline loops: CDR1 DFQATT, CDR2 SNEGSKA (reference sequence). The CDR3 runs to 11 residues. The V gene end was trimmed by 6 bases and the J gene end by 4 bases; junction bases not matched to a gene: 1. CDR3 residues: CSAGGGETQYF. The DNA for the CDR3 is TGCAGTGCCGGGGGGGGAGAGACCCAGTACTTC.

The chain links TRBV15 to TRBJ2-7; the D call may be TRBD1 or TRBD2 (5 bases each). This CDR3 comprises 15 residues. V was trimmed by 1 base and J by 4 bases, leaving 14 bases between them. The germline CDR1 and CDR2 sequences are LNHNV and YYDKDF (reference sequence). The CDR3 is CATSRAIRGPYEQYF. CDR3 coding DNA: TGTGCCACCAGCAGAGCGATAAGGGGACCATACGAGCAGTACTTC.

The CDR3 region is CSYRVGDDQPQHF. CDR3 DNA sequence: TGCAGCTACCGGGTAGGGGACGATCAGCCCCAGCATTTT. The chain is built from TRBV29-1 and TRBJ1-5, with D perhaps TRBD1 (5 bases). Trimming removed 8 bases at V and 5 bases at J, with 16 bases between. This CDR3 spans 13 amino acids. Germline-derived CDR1 and CDR2 are SQVTM and ANQGSEA.

The chain couples TRBV5-1 to TRBJ2-1; D perhaps matches TRBD2 (7 bases). There are 16 residues in the CDR3. From germline, CDR1 is SGHRS and CDR2 YFSETQ. V lost 4 bases, J lost 7 bases, and 21 bases lay in between. CDR3 residues: CASSGGGADSSNEQFF. The DNA for the CDR3 is TGCGCCAGCAGCGGGGGGGGCGCCGACAGTTCTAATGAGCAGTTCTTC.

This clonotype is judged medium-sized. The chain uses TRBV7-8 and TRBJ2-7; 7 bases are shared with TRBD2. The CDR3 length is 14 residues. V was pared by 1 base and J by 6 bases, with 6 bases of the junction left unmatched. Germline assignment: CDR1 SGHVS and CDR2 FQNEAQ. Here the CDR3 reads CASSLDGRAREQYF. CDR3 bases: TGTGCCAGCAGCTTAGATGGGAGGGCCCGCGAGCAGTACTTC.

V and J are TRBV28 and TRBJ1-6, with 8 bases aligning to TRBD1. Per germline, CDR1 MDHEN and CDR2 SYDVKM. The CDR3 totals 14 residues. The V and J ends lost 6 bases and 11 bases, in that order; junction bases with no gene match: 9. CDR3 residues: CASSTGTGETPLHF. The CDR3, as DNA: TGTGCCAGCAGCACCGGGACAGGAGAGACACCCCTCCACTTT.

This chain uses TRBV28 with TRBJ2-1; a weak D match, TRBD1 (6 bases). The V end lost 8 bases, the J end lost 1 base, and 18 bases lay between the germline ends. The CDR3 consists of 16 residues. CDR1 is MDHEN and CDR2 is SYDVKM in the germline V gene. CDR3: CASLGQGLSSYNEQFF. The CDR3 region has the DNA TGTGCCAGCCTTGGCCAGGGGCTAAGTTCCTACAATGAGCAGTTCTTC.

This chain uses TRBV24-1 with TRBJ2-7, with 8 positions matching TRBD2. The CDR3 spans 15 residues. V shed 10 bases and J 3 bases; nucleotides not matched to a gene: 13. In germline, CDR1 is KGHDR, CDR2 SFDVKD. For the CDR3, the DNA is TGTGCCACTCTGGAGAACCGGACTAGCCACTACGAGCAGTACTTC. Its translation is CATLENRTSHYEQYF.